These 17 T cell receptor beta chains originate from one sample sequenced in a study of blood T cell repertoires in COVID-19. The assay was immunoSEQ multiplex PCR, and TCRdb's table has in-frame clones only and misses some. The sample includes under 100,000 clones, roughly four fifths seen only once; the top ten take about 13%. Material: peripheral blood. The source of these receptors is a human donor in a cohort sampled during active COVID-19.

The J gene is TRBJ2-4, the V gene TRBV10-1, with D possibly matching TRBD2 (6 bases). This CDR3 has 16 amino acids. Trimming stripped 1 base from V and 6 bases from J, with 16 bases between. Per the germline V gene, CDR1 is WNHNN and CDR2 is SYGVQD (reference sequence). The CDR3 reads CASSEFQAGRGNIQYF. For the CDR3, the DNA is TGCGCCAGCAGTGAGTTTCAAGCGGGTCGCGGAAACATTCAGTACTTC.

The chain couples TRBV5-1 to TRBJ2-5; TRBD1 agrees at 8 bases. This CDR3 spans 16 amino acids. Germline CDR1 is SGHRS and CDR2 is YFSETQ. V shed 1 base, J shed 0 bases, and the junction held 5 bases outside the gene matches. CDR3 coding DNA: TGCGCCAGCAGCTTGCGTGCAGGGGGCTACCAAGAGACCCAGTACTTC. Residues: CASSLRAGGYQETQYF.

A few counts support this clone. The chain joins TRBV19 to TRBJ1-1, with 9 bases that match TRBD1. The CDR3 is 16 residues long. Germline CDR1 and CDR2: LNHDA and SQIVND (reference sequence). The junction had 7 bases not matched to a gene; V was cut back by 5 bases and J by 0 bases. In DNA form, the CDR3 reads TGTGCCAGTAGTTCACGGACAGGGGTGATGAACACTGAAGCTTTCTTT. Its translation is CASSSRTGVMNTEAFF.

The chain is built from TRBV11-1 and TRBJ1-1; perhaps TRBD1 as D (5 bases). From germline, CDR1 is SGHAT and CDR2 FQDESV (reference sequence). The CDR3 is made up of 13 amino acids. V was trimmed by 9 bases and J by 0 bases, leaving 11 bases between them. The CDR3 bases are TGTGCCAGTGAAAGGGGTCTGAACACTGAAGCTTTCTTT. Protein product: CASERGLNTEAFF.

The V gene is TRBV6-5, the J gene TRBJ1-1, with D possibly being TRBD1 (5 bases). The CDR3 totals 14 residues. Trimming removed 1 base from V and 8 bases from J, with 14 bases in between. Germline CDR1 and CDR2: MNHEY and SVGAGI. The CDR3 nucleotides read TGTGCCAGCAGTTACTATGGGACTCCTAAGGAAGCTTTCTTT. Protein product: CASSYYGTPKEAFF.

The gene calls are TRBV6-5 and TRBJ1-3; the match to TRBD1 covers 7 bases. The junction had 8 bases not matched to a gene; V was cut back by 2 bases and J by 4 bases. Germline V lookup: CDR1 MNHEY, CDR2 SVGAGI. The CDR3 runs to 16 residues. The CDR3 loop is CASSYAQTGAGNTIYF. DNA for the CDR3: TGTGCCAGCAGTTACGCGCAAACAGGGGCCGGAAACACCATATATTTT.

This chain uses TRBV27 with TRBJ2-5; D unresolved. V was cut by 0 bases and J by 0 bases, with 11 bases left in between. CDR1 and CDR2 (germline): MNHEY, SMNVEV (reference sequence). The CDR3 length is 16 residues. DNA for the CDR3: TGTGCCAGCAGTTTATCCGGAGTTTCGTACCAAGAGACCCAGTACTTC. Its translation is CASSLSGVSYQETQYF.

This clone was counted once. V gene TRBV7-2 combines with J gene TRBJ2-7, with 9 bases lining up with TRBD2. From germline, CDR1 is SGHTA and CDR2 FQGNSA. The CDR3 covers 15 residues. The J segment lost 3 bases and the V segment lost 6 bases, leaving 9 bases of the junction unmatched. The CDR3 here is CASRSGGAGGYEQYF. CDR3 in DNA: TGTGCCAGCAGATCCGGGGGAGCGGGGGGCTACGAGCAGTACTTC.

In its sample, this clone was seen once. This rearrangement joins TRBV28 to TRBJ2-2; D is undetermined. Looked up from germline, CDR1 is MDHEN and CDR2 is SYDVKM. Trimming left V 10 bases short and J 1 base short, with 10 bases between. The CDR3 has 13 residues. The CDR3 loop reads CAIRSVNTGELFF. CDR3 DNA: TGTGCCATACGATCGGTGAACACCGGGGAGCTGTTTTTT.

This CDR3 reads CASAQGSSNQPQHF. CDR3 bases: TGTGCCAGCGCTCAGGGGAGCAGCAATCAGCCCCAGCATTTT. This rearrangement joins TRBV6-5 to TRBJ1-5; the D gene is possibly TRBD1 (6 bases). Trimming left V 8 bases short and J 1 base short, with 12 bases between. Per germline, CDR1 MNHEY and CDR2 SVGAGI. The CDR3 loop spans 14 amino acids.

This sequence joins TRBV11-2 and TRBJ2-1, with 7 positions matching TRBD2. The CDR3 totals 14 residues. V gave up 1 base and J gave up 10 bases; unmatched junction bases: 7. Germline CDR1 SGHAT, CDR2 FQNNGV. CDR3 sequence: CASSLVRSGGEQFF. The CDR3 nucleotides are TGTGCCAGCAGCTTAGTCCGATCCGGGGGGGAGCAGTTCTTC.

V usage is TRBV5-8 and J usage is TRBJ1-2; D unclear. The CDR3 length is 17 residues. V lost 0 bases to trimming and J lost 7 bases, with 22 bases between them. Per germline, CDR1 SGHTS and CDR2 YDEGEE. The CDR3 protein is CASSLVGRLDVSSGYTF. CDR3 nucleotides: TGTGCCAGCAGCTTGGTTGGGCGCCTTGACGTCAGTAGTGGCTACACCTTC.

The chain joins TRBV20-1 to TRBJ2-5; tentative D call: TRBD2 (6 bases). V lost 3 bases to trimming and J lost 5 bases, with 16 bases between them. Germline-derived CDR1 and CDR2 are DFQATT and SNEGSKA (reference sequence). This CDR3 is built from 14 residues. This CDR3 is CSASTGLSGETQYF. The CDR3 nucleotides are TGCAGTGCTAGTACGGGACTCTCGGGGGAGACCCAGTACTTC.

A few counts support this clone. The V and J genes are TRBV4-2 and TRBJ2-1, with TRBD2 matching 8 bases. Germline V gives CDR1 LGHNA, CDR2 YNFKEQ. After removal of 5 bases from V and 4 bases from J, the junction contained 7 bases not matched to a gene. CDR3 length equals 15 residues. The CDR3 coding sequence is TGTGCCAGCAGCGTAAGCGGGGGCTCATACAATGAGCAGTTCTTC. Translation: CASSVSGGSYNEQFF.

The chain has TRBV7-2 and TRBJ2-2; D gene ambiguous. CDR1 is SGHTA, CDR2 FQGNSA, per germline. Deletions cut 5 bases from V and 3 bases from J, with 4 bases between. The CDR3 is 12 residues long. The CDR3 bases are TGTGCCAGCAGCACAGACACCGGGGAGCTGTTTTTT. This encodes CASSTDTGELFF. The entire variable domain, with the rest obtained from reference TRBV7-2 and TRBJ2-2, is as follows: GAGVSQSPSNKVTEKGKDVELRCDPISGHTALYWYRQSLGQGLEFLIYFQGNSAPDKSGLPSDRFSAERTGGSVSTLTIQRTQQEDSAVYLCASSTDTGELFFGEGSRLTVL.

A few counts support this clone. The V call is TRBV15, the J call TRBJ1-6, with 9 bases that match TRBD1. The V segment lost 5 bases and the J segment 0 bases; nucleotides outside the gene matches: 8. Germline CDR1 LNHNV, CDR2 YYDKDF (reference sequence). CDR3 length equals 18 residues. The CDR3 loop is CATSGGQGSNSYNSPLHF. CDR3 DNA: TGTGCCACCAGCGGTGGACAGGGGTCAAACTCCTATAATTCACCCCTCCACTTT.

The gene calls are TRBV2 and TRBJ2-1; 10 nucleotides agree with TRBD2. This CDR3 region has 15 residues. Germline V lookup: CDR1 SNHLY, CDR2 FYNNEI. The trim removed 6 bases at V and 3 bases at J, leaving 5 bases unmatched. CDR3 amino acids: CASRPGTSVYNEQFF. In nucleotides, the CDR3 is TGTGCCAGCAGACCGGGGACTAGCGTCTACAATGAGCAGTTCTTC.